A single sample gave rise to the 22 T cell receptor beta chains below, sequenced in a study of neurological immune-mediated disorders. The time point here: longitudinal time-point 1 (baseline). One entry per CDR3 protein results from TCRdb running MiXCR on the 5' RACE reads. Among about 71,000 distinct CDR3 sequences listed, roughly 10% were seen once. Sequencing was performed on PBMCs. These receptors were collected from a man younger than 40 in good health.

In this sample, this clonotype turned up many times. The V call is TRBV5-6, the J call TRBJ2-1; D is perhaps TRBD2 (6 bases). Germline V lookup: CDR1 SGHDT, CDR2 YYEEEE. V lost 4 bases, J lost 4 bases, and 21 bases lay in between. This CDR3 spans 17 amino acids. The CDR3, as DNA: TGTGCCAGCAGCCGGGGACCCCTCGCGCGGGAATACAATGAGCAGTTCTTC. Protein product: CASSRGPLAREYNEQFF.

This clonotype occurred many times. CDR3 in DNA: TGCGCCAGCAGCCTACTCCCGGGGGACTATGGCTACACCTTC. It translates to CASSLLPGDYGYTF. The chain combines TRBV5-1 with TRBJ1-2, with D maybe TRBD1 (5 bases). Trimming took off 4 bases at V and 3 bases at J, with 13 bases between the two ends. The CDR3 has 14 amino acids. Germline lookup yields CDR1 SGHRS and CDR2 YFSETQ.

Ten or more counts support this clonotype. The V call is TRBV28, the J call TRBJ1-4; D is ambiguous. Germline V gene data show CDR1 as MDHEN and CDR2 as SYDVKM. This CDR3 contains 16 residues. Deletions cut 5 bases from V and 3 bases from J, with 16 bases between. The DNA of the CDR3 is TGTGCCAGCAGTAGAATGGGTGCCGAGGCTAATGAAAAACTGTTTTTT. Protein product: CASSRMGAEANEKLFF.

This chain uses TRBV20-1 with TRBJ2-3; 12 bases match TRBD2. Germline V lookup: CDR1 DFQATT, CDR2 SNEGSKA (reference sequence). J gave up 2 bases and V 5 bases, and 8 bases lay outside the gene matches. The CDR3 is 16 amino acids. The CDR3 is CSAFVGLAGYTDTQYF. CDR3 DNA: TGCAGTGCTTTTGTTGGACTAGCGGGATACACAGATACGCAGTATTTT.

The J gene is TRBJ2-1, the V gene TRBV4-2; D not certain. Per germline, CDR1 LGHNA and CDR2 YNFKEQ. Deletions cut 1 base from V and 0 bases from J, with 10 bases between. This CDR3 comprises 16 residues. Here the CDR3 reads CASSQVGAYSYNEQFF. The DNA for the CDR3 is TGTGCCAGCAGCCAAGTGGGCGCGTACTCCTACAATGAGCAGTTCTTC.

This clonotype has a count of ten or more. This chain connects TRBV20-1 to TRBJ2-3, with 10 bases aligning to TRBD2. The CDR3 covers 15 residues. CDR1 and CDR2 from the germline V gene are DFQATT and SNEGSKA (reference sequence). Unmatched junction bases numbered 5, after V lost 3 bases and J lost 2 bases. CDR3 loop: CSARRGLAYTDTQYF. The CDR3 region has the DNA TGCAGTGCTAGGCGGGGACTAGCGTACACAGATACGCAGTATTTT.

This clonotype was picked up many times. The chain combines TRBV20-1 with TRBJ2-7; 7 bases fit TRBD2. The V gene's germline CDR1 is DFQATT and CDR2 SNEGSKA (reference sequence). This CDR3 has 13 amino acids. The V gene end was trimmed by 5 bases and the J gene end by 7 bases; junction bases not matched to a gene: 11. CDR3 sequence (DNA): TGCAGTGCTGTTAGCGGGTGGGGTCGGGAGCAGTACTTC. It encodes CSAVSGWGREQYF.

This clonotype came up many times. The chain has TRBV25-1 and TRBJ2-7; D unresolved. Germline-derived CDR1 and CDR2 are MGHDK and SYGVNS. V lost 7 bases and J 3 bases, leaving 13 bases between the germline ends. There are 13 residues in the CDR3. This chain's CDR3 is CASTGVGFYEQYF. CDR3 DNA: TGTGCCAGCACGGGCGTCGGCTTCTACGAGCAGTACTTC.

This clonotype was counted only a few times. The chain recombines TRBV28 with TRBJ2-1; D gene uncertain. Germline CDR1 MDHEN, CDR2 SYDVKM. Trimming shortened V by 3 bases and J by 0 bases, and 9 bases separated the two germline ends. CDR3 length: 15 amino acids. The CDR3 here is CASSLISSSYNEQFF. The DNA for the CDR3 is TGTGCCAGCAGTTTGATATCAAGCTCCTACAATGAGCAGTTCTTC.

In this sample, this clonotype turned up many times. The chain carries TRBV16 and TRBJ2-1, with D tentatively TRBD2 (5 bases). Germline loops: CDR1 KGHSY, CDR2 FQNENV. V was shortened by 6 bases and J by 4 bases, with 25 bases between the two germline ends. The CDR3 consists of 18 residues. CDR3 sequence (DNA): TGTGCCAGCAGTCAGACCCTAGCTCCCCGGACTGGGTACAATGAGCAGTTCTTC. It yields the protein CASSQTLAPRTGYNEQFF.

V usage is TRBV6-5 and J usage is TRBJ2-3; the match to TRBD2 covers 8 bases. Germline loops: CDR1 MNHEY, CDR2 SVGAGI. With 6 bases clipped from V and 0 bases from J, the junction kept 14 bases outside the gene matches. The length of the CDR3 is 18 residues. Here the CDR3 reads CASSLEASSGWSTDTQYF. CDR3 in DNA: TGTGCCAGCAGCCTAGAAGCTTCTAGCGGGTGGAGCACAGATACGCAGTATTTT.

This clonotype was counted ten times or more. CDR3 in DNA: TGCGCCAGCAGTGAGTCGACTAGCGGGAGGGCTTCCTACAATGAGCAGTTCTTC. It yields the protein CASSESTSGRASYNEQFF. The chain combines TRBV10-1 with TRBJ2-1; 14 nucleotides agree with TRBD2. The V and J ends lost 0 bases and 1 base, in that order; junction bases with no gene match: 2. The CDR3 spans 18 residues. Germline V lookup: CDR1 WNHNN, CDR2 SYGVQD (reference sequence).

Notes on this clonotype: A much more abundant neighbour one base away suggests this may be a read error. The V call is TRBV28, the J call TRBJ1-5; D uncertain. The CDR3 is 15 residues long. Germline-derived CDR1 and CDR2 are MDHEN and SYDVKM. Here the CDR3 reads CASSYVDFSNHPQHF. The CDR3 bases are TGTGCCAGCAGTTACGTAGACTTCAGCAATCATCCCCAGCATTTT.

Note on this clonotype: This sequence may be a read error, since a much larger clone differs from it by one base. V and J are TRBV18 and TRBJ1-5, with TRBD1 matching 10 bases. Germline assignment: CDR1 KGHSH and CDR2 LQKENI. The CDR3 extends over 19 amino acids. With V trimmed by 3 bases and J by 4 bases, 15 bases remained unmatched. CDR3 nucleotide sequence: TGTGCCAGCTCACCGGGACAGGGGCCCTATATGAATAGAAATCAGCCCCAGCATTTT. This codes for CASSPGQGPYMNRNQPQHF.

The rearrangement joins TRBV10-3 to TRBJ2-5, with 8 bases lining up with TRBD1. This CDR3 comprises 13 residues. J lost 2 bases, V lost 7 bases, and 3 bases had no gene match. Germline V gene sequence: CDR1 ENHRY, CDR2 SYGVKD. Here the CDR3 DNA reads TGTGCCATCAACGGACAGGGTCAAGAGACCCAGTACTTC. Translation: CAINGQGQETQYF.

The table lists this clonotype with many counts. The CDR3 nucleotides are TGTGCCAGCAGTGAAATTGAGGCGGCCTACGAGCAGTACTTC. This codes for CASSEIEAAYEQYF. J is TRBJ2-7 and V is TRBV2, with D unresolved. V was cut by 2 bases and J by 2 bases, with 10 bases left in between. The CDR3 extends over 14 amino acids. Germline CDR1 reads SNHLY; CDR2 reads FYNNEI.

This clonotype was observed many times. The chain employs TRBV20-1 and TRBJ1-4; D remains ambiguous. The CDR3 sequence is 13 residues long. CDR1 is DFQATT and CDR2 is SNEGSKA in the germline V gene (reference sequence). The V and J ends lost 5 bases and 0 bases respectively, with 7 bases between them. The CDR3 reads CSASAATNEKLFF. The CDR3 DNA is TGCAGTGCTTCAGCAGCAACTAATGAAAAACTGTTTTTT.

Remarks on this clonotype: A junction end diverges from the germline sequence, so it may reflect a read error. V is TRBV27 and J is TRBJ2-7; D is uncertain. Germline loops: CDR1 MNHEY, CDR2 SMNVEV (reference sequence). CDR3 size: 15 residues. As DNA, the CDR3 is TGTGTCAGCAGTTTATCGTGGAGCAGAGACTACGAGCAGTACTTC. This codes for CVSSLSWSRDYEQYF.

The chain recombines TRBV7-6 with TRBJ2-3; 8 bases are shared with TRBD1. The CDR3 length is 15 residues. Germline V lookup: CDR1 SGHVS, CDR2 FNYEAQ. V shed 4 bases, J shed 5 bases, and the junction held 8 bases outside the gene matches. CDR3 sequence: CASSSGQGVGDTQYF. For the CDR3, the DNA is TGTGCCAGCAGCTCCGGACAGGGAGTCGGAGATACGCAGTATTTT. The full variable domain, its missing parts supplied by reference TRBV7-6 and TRBJ2-3, is GAGVSQSPRYKVTKRGQDVALRCDPISGHVSLYWYRQALGQGPEFLTYFNYEAQQDKSGLPNDRFSAERPEGSISTLTIQRTEQRDSAMYRCASSSGQGVGDTQYFGPGTRLTVL.

The CDR3 DNA sequence: TGTGCCAGCAGCCCCTTCCTCGACCTCTACGAGCAGTACTTC. As protein: CASSPFLDLYEQYF. The V call is TRBV6-2 or TRBV6-3, the J call TRBJ2-7; D gene uncertain. V was shortened by 6 bases and J by 3 bases, with 15 bases between the two germline ends. This CDR3 is built from 14 residues. CDR1 and CDR2 from the germline V gene are MNHEY and SVGEGT.

The table lists this clonotype with many counts. The DNA for the CDR3 is TGTGCCAGCAGTCGAGTAACAGGGGTCGGCGAGCAGTACTTC. It codes for CASSRVTGVGEQYF. The chain couples TRBV28 to TRBJ2-7, with 7 bases identical to TRBD1. The junction had 10 bases not matched to a gene; V was cut back by 5 bases and J by 6 bases. The CDR3 loop spans 14 amino acids. Germline CDR1 MDHEN, CDR2 SYDVKM.

This clonotype was observed many times. The chain has TRBV27 and TRBJ2-4; D uncertain. Germline V gene lookup returns CDR1 MNHEY and CDR2 SMNVEV (reference sequence). V was trimmed by 3 bases and J by 5 bases, leaving 8 bases between them. CDR3 length equals 13 residues. The CDR3 reads CASSFGSQNIQYF. The CDR3 nucleotides read TGTGCCAGCAGTTTTGGCAGCCAAAACATTCAGTACTTC.